This T cell receptor (beta chain) was recovered during a study of CD8 T cells in Susac syndrome. RNA, at 0.5 to 1 ug, was reverse transcribed with random hexamers. TCRdb ran MiXCR on the immunoSEQ multiplex PCR reads and lists one entry per CDR3 protein. Here the sample spans about 100,000 distinct CDR3 sequences, about 96% being singletons. V lost 5 bases and J lost 3; bases outside the gene matches: 7. The germline V gene encodes CDR1 SEHNR and CDR2 FQNEAQ (reference sequence). The CDR3 consists of 14 residues. What was sequenced was CD8+ T cells from PBMCs. The TCR originated in a human donor with Susac syndrome. The rearrangement joins TRBV7-9 to TRBJ2-7; 7 bases are shared with TRBD1. CDR3 protein: CASSHGTDFYEQYF. DNA for the CDR3: TGTGCCAGCAGCCACGGGACAGACTTCTACGAGCAGTACTTC.